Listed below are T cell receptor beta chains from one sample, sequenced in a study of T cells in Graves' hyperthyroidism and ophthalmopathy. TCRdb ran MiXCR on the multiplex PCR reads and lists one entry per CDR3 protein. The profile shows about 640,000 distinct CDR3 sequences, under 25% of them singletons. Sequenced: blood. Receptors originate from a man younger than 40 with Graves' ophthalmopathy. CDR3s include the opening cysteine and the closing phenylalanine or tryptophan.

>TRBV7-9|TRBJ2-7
CASSLWGSSHPEQYF
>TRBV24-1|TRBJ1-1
CATSGSTGSLTEAFF
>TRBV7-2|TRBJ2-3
CASSWRTSSSTDTQYF
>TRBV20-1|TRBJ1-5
CSARPTAYSNQPQHF
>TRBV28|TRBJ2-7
CASCSRRLTYEQYF
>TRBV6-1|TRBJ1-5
CASSEVTGGNQPQHF
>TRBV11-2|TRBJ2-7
CASSQGTSGRASGEQYF
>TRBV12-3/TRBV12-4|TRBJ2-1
CASSFMLTEREVYNEQFF
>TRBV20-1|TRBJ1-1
CSAPGRSNTEAFF
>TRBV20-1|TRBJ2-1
CSADLGLATYNEQFF
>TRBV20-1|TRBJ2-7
CSARDPLAGGLVVSSYEQYF
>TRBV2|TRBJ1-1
CASSIIRNTEAFF
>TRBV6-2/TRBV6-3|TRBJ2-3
CASAPKGVTDTQYF
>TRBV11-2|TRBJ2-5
CASSSGNRKGRETQYF
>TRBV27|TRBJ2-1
CASSLGNRQFF
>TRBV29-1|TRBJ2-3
CSVVASGSIYADTQYF
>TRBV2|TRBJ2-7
CASSENSPYEQYF
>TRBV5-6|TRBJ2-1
CASSSDRGADNEQFF
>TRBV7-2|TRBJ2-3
CASSLEDYALHTQYF
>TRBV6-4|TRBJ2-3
CASSDSLGTGCSTDTQYF
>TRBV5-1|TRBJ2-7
CASSSLAGPIYEQYF
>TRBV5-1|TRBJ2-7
CASSLIPQRERSYEQYF
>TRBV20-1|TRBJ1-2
CSALQGVEGYGYTF
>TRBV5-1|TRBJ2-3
CASSSTGLHTDTQYF
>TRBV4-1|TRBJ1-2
CASSQVRSSVEGYTF
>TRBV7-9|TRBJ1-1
CASSIRDSDTEAFF